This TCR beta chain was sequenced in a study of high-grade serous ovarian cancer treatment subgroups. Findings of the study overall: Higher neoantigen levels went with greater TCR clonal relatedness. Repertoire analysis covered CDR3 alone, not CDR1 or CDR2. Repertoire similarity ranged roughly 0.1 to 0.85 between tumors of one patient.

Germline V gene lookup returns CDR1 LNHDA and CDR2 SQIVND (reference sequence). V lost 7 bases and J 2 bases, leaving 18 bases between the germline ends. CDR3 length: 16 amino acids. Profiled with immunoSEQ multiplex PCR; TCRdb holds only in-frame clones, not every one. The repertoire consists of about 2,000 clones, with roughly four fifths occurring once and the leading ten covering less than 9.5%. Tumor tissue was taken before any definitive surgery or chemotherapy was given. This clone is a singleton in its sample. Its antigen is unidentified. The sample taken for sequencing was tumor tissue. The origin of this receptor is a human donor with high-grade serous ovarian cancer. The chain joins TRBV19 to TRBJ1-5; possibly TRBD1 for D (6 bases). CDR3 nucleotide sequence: TGTGCCAGTACCCCTGAAGGGGGGTATGGCAATCAGCCCCAGCATTTT. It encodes CASTPEGGYGNQPQHF.